The next 25 T cell receptor beta chains were all read from a single sample in a study of T cells after yellow fever vaccination. Each CDR3 protein is one row after TCRdb ran MiXCR on the 5' RACE reads. The table has roughly 260,000 distinct CDR3 sequences, around 13% seen once. Material: CD4+ T cells sorted from PBMCs, obtained 45 days after the yellow fever booster vaccination. The origin of the receptors is a man under 40 who received the YFV17D yellow fever vaccine.

There are a few counts of this clonotype. The rearrangement links TRBV7-3 to TRBJ2-3; 8 bases map to TRBD1. Unmatched junction bases numbered 14, after V lost 3 bases and J lost 6 bases. The CDR3 totals 17 residues. Germline CDR1 is SGHTA and CDR2 is FQGTGA. CDR3 nucleotide sequence: TGTGCCAGCAGCTTCCTTCCGGGACAGGCCCTCGGGGATACGCAGTATTTT. Its translation is CASSFLPGQALGDTQYF.

This clonotype has only a few counts. This sequence joins TRBV5-1 and TRBJ2-3; 9 bases map to TRBD2. The CDR3 has 17 residues. Germline CDR1 and CDR2: SGHRS and YFSETQ. Losses at the gene ends were 4 bases for V and 3 bases for J; bases not matched to a gene: 12. DNA for the CDR3: TGCGCCAGCAGCAAGTCGGCCAGCGGGAGGAAGACAGATACGCAGTATTTT. Translation gives CASSKSASGRKTDTQYF. Complete variable domain (other parts from reference TRBV5-1 and TRBJ2-3): KAGVTQTPRYLIKTRGQQVTLSCSPISGHRSVSWYQQTPGQGLQFLFEYFSETQRNKGNFPGRFSGRQFSNSRSEMNVSTLELGDSALYLCASSKSASGRKTDTQYFGPGTRLTVL.

This clonotype is a singleton in its sample. This sequence joins TRBV18 and TRBJ2-3; 7 bases fit TRBD2. The CDR3 length is 15 residues. From germline, CDR1 is KGHSH and CDR2 LQKENI. V dropped 6 bases and J dropped 2; count of bases not matched to a gene: 8. CDR3 sequence reads: CASSPRDYLTDTQYF. The CDR3 DNA reads as TGTGCCAGCTCTCCCCGGGACTATCTCACAGATACGCAGTATTTT. The complete variable domain, with remaining parts taken from reference TRBV18 and TRBJ2-3, reads NAGVMQNPRHLVRRRGQEARLRCSPMKGHSHVYWYRQLPEEGLKFMVYLQKENIIDESGMPKERFSAEFPKEGPSILRIQQVVRGDSAAYFCASSPRDYLTDTQYFGPGTRLTVL.

The chain employs TRBV20-1 and TRBJ2-1; a weak D match, TRBD1 (6 bases). Trimming stripped 1 base from V and 8 bases from J, with 18 bases between. This CDR3 comprises 15 residues. Germline assignment: CDR1 DFQATT and CDR2 SNEGSKA (reference sequence). The CDR3 nucleotides are TGCAGTGCTAGAGCTCTGTCAGGGGCGCGTTATGAGCAGTTCTTC. Translating it yields CSARALSGARYEQFF.

V usage is TRBV20-1 and J usage is TRBJ2-4, with a weak D call TRBD2 (7 bases). The germline CDR1 and CDR2 sequences are DFQATT and SNEGSKA (reference sequence). Deletions cut 0 bases from V and 8 bases from J, with 11 bases between. CDR3 length equals 13 residues. The CDR3 loop is CSARDPGGHIQYF. The CDR3 nucleotides read TGCAGTGCTAGAGATCCGGGGGGCCACATTCAGTACTTC.

The V call is TRBV29-1, the J call TRBJ2-7; D ambiguous. The CDR3 totals 13 residues. CDR1 is SQVTM, CDR2 ANQGSEA, per germline. Trimming took off 3 bases at V and 6 bases at J, with 15 bases between the two ends. The CDR3 region is CSVDTVPGSEQYF. Here the CDR3 DNA reads TGCAGCGTTGATACGGTACCGGGCTCCGAGCAGTACTTC.

The chain links TRBV7-2 to TRBJ1-5, with D perhaps matching TRBD1 (6 bases). The ends were cut back, 2 bases at V and 8 bases at J, with 13 bases in the middle. The germline CDR1 and CDR2 sequences are SGHTA and FQGNSA. This CDR3 spans 14 amino acids. The CDR3 loop reads CASSLMGGTKPQHF. As DNA, the CDR3 is TGTGCCAGCAGCTTAATGGGGGGCACAAAGCCCCAGCATTTT.

There are a few counts of this clonotype. The rearrangement uses TRBV5-5 and TRBJ2-5; TRBD2 might be the D (5 bases). Germline V lookup: CDR1 SGHKS, CDR2 YYEKEE (reference sequence). The length of the CDR3 is 14 residues. The V and J ends lost 1 base and 7 bases respectively, with 14 bases between them. The CDR3 coding sequence is TGTGCCAGCAGCTTGAGAGCGGAACTGGCGACCCAGTACTTC. As protein: CASSLRAELATQYF.

In this sample, this clonotype turned up a few times. The V call is TRBV4-1, the J call TRBJ2-7; 9 bases fit TRBD2. The length of the CDR3 is 15 residues. The V gene end was trimmed by 0 bases and the J gene end by 3 bases; junction bases not matched to a gene: 3. Germline V gives CDR1 MGHRA, CDR2 YSYEKL. The CDR3 DNA reads as TGCGCCAGCAGCCAAGACTTGACTAGCGGCTACGAGCAGTACTTC. Amino acids: CASSQDLTSGYEQYF.

This clonotype was seen a handful of times. The V gene is TRBV7-2, the J gene TRBJ2-3; a weak D match, TRBD2 (5 bases). Trimming took off 0 bases at V and 4 bases at J, with 14 bases between the two ends. The CDR3 covers 16 residues. From germline, CDR1 is SGHTA and CDR2 FQGNSA. The CDR3 DNA reads TGTGCCAGCAGCTTAGCGCCTCGAACTAGGGCAGATACGCAGTATTTT. The encoded protein is CASSLAPRTRADTQYF.

This clonotype was found a few times. V gene TRBV7-2 combines with J gene TRBJ2-3; possible D gene TRBD2, 5 bases. There are 15 residues in the CDR3. Deletions cut 5 bases from V and 0 bases from J, with 12 bases between. CDR1 is SGHTA, CDR2 FQGNSA, per germline. The CDR3 sequence: CASSTTPGSTDTQYF. The CDR3, as DNA: TGTGCCAGCAGCACCACTCCGGGGAGCACAGATACGCAGTATTTT.

There are many counts of this clonotype. The V call is TRBV7-7, the J call TRBJ2-3; no clear D gene. Trimming pared 3 bases from V and 2 bases from J, leaving 6 bases between. CDR1 SSHAT and CDR2 FNYEAQ come from the germline V gene (reference sequence). The CDR3 consists of 13 residues. In DNA, the CDR3 is TGTGCCAGCAGCTTCTCCTCCACAGATACGCAGTATTTT. Its protein product is CASSFSSTDTQYF.

The rearrangement joins TRBV10-3 to TRBJ2-1, with 7 bases that match TRBD2. V gave up 6 bases and J gave up 6 bases; unmatched junction bases: 11. CDR1 and CDR2 (germline): ENHRY, SYGVKD. CDR3 length: 15 residues. CDR3 amino acids: CAIRNGRRPSNEQFF. The CDR3 nucleotides are TGTGCCATCAGAAACGGGAGGAGGCCCAGCAATGAGCAGTTCTTC.

This clonotype was counted only a few times. The chain joins TRBV20-1 to TRBJ2-3; D unresolved. V lost 3 bases and J 1 base, leaving 5 bases between the germline ends. Germline-derived CDR1 and CDR2 are DFQATT and SNEGSKA (reference sequence). CDR3 length: 12 residues. CDR3 region: CSASRGTDTQYF. CDR3 nucleotide sequence: TGCAGTGCTAGCCGCGGCACAGATACGCAGTATTTT.

There are a few counts of this clonotype. V and J are TRBV20-1 and TRBJ1-1; 7 bases fit TRBD1. This CDR3 has 14 residues. Germline assignment: CDR1 DFQATT and CDR2 SNEGSKA (reference sequence). J lost 6 bases, V lost 3 bases, and 10 bases had no gene match. The CDR3 sequence: CSASATGAYSEAFF. In nucleotides, the CDR3 is TGCAGTGCTAGTGCAACAGGGGCTTACTCTGAAGCTTTCTTT.

The CDR3 DNA is TGTGCCAGCAGCTTAGCGGGGTTTTCGGATGGCTACACCTTC. This codes for CASSLAGFSDGYTF. The V gene is TRBV7-2, the J gene TRBJ1-2, with D unresolved. CDR3 size: 14 residues. Germline V gene lookup returns CDR1 SGHTA and CDR2 FQGNSA. V gave up 0 bases and J gave up 6 bases, with 11 bases separating them. The variable domain in full, completed from reference TRBV7-2 and TRBJ1-2, reads GAGVSQSPSNKVTEKGKDVELRCDPISGHTALYWYRQSLGQGLEFLIYFQGNSAPDKSGLPSDRFSAERTGGSVSTLTIQRTQQEDSAVYLCASSLAGFSDGYTFGSGTRLTVV.

This clonotype was seen only a few times. The chain uses TRBV6-4 and TRBJ2-1; D may be TRBD1 (5 bases). The CDR3 runs 16 residues. Trimming cost V 5 bases and J 8 bases, with 22 bases left between them. The germline gives CDR1 MRHNA, CDR2 SNTAGT. CDR3 in amino acids: CASSRSTGTPTDEQFF. The CDR3 nucleotides are TGTGCCAGCAGTCGGTCCACAGGCACACCCACCGATGAGCAGTTCTTC.

The chain has TRBV7-9 and TRBJ2-7; 10 nucleotides line up with TRBD2. V dropped 2 bases and J dropped 0; count of bases not matched to a gene: 1. The CDR3 runs to 15 residues. Germline-derived CDR1 and CDR2 are SEHNR and FQNEAQ (reference sequence). The CDR3 DNA reads as TGTGCCAGCAGCTTAACTAGCGGGAACTCCTACGAGCAGTACTTC. It codes for CASSLTSGNSYEQYF.

This clonotype has just a few counts. This chain links TRBV20-1 with TRBJ2-3; 7 bases fit TRBD2. From germline, CDR1 is DFQATT and CDR2 SNEGSKA (reference sequence). Trimming at V came to 3 bases and at J to 3 bases, leaving 15 bases not matched to a gene. The CDR3 contains 17 residues. For the CDR3, the DNA is TGCAGTGCTAGGGACGCGACCGGGGGAGGGATTACAGATACGCAGTATTTT. Protein sequence: CSARDATGGGITDTQYF.

The table lists this clonotype with a few counts. V usage is TRBV28 and J usage is TRBJ2-1; no clear D. Trimming took off 7 bases at V and 0 bases at J, with 10 bases between the two ends. The germline gives CDR1 MDHEN, CDR2 SYDVKM. The CDR3 loop spans 14 amino acids. CDR3: CASTGPYSYNEQFF. CDR3 coding DNA: TGTGCCAGCACGGGCCCGTACTCCTACAATGAGCAGTTCTTC.

This clonotype turned up a few times. V usage is TRBV12-3 or TRBV12-4 and J usage is TRBJ2-5; a possible D gene is TRBD1 (5 bases). The CDR3 totals 13 residues. V shed 3 bases and J shed 5 bases, with 10 bases lying between them. DNA of the CDR3: TGTGCCAGCAGTTTCCCCAGGGCTGAGACCCAGTACTTC. Protein: CASSFPRAETQYF.

This clonotype was picked up a small number of times. The chain has TRBV9 and TRBJ2-1; 7 bases line up with TRBD2. Germline V gives CDR1 SGDLS, CDR2 YYNGEE. The CDR3 is 14 amino acids. The ends lost 4 bases at V and 7 bases at J; junction bases unmatched: 8. In nucleotides, the CDR3 is TGTGCCAGCAGCCCCGGACTAGTACCAAATGAGCAGTTCTTC. As protein: CASSPGLVPNEQFF.

This clonotype appeared a single time. The chain links TRBV5-1 to TRBJ2-5; D is undetermined. Per germline, CDR1 SGHRS and CDR2 YFSETQ. This CDR3 has 13 residues. V lost 1 base and J lost 1, with 5 bases in between. The CDR3 bases are TGCGCCAGCAGCTTGCAGTCCCAAGAGACCCAGTACTTC. Its translation is CASSLQSQETQYF.

The rearrangement joins TRBV5-5 to TRBJ2-3; no clear D. Germline V gene sequence: CDR1 SGHKS, CDR2 YYEKEE (reference sequence). This CDR3 has 15 residues. V lost 2 bases and J 1 base, leaving 11 bases between the germline ends. CDR3 coding DNA: TGTGCCAGCAGCTTAAGGACGGCGGGCACAGATACGCAGTATTTT. Residues: CASSLRTAGTDTQYF.

This clonotype appeared a few times. The V gene is TRBV7-2, the J gene TRBJ2-2, with 9 bases that match TRBD1. Germline lookup yields CDR1 SGHTA and CDR2 FQGNSA. J gave up 5 bases and V 1 base, and 2 bases lay outside the gene matches. This CDR3 has 15 amino acids. CDR3 sequence reads: CASSLVTGGTGELFF. The CDR3 nucleotides are TGTGCCAGCAGCTTAGTGACAGGGGGGACCGGGGAGCTGTTTTTT.